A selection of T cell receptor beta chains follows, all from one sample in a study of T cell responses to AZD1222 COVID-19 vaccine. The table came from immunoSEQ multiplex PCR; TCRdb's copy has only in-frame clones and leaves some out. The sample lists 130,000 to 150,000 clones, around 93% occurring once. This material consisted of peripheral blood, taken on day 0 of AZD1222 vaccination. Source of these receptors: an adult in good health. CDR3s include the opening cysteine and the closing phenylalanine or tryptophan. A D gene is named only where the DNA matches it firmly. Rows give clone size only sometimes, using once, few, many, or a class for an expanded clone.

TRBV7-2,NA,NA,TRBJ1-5,TGTGCCAGCAGCGCCCACGGGGGTGGACAGCCCCAGCATTTT,CASSAHGGGQPQHF
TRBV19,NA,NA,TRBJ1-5,TGTGCCAGTAGTATAGGCCTCAACTTCAACAGGGATCAGCCCCAGCATTTT,CASSIGLNFNRDQPQHF
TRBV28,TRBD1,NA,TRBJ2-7,TGTGCCAGCAGGAGGGGTAGACAGGGGGCCTACGAGCAGTACTTC,CASRRGRQGAYEQYF
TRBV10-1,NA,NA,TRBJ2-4,TGCGCCAGCAGTGATGGTGGACGGGTCAAAAACATTCAGTACTTC,CASSDGGRVKNIQYF
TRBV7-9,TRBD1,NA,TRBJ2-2,TGTGCCAGCAGCCCACAGGGGACAGAGAACACCGGGGAGCTGTTTTTT,CASSPQGTENTGELFF
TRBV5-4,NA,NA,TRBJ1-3,TGTGCCAGCAGCTTTGGGGGGAGCTCTGGAAACACCATATATTTT,CASSFGGSSGNTIYF
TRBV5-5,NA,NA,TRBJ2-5,TGTGCCAGCAGCCACGACACACAAGAGACCCAGTACTTC,CASSHDTQETQYF
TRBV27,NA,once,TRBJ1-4,TGTGCCAGCAGTTTGAGGACGAATGAAAAACTGTTTTTT,CASSLRTNEKLFF
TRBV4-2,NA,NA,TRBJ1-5,TGTGCCAGCAGCCAAGAGATAGGGCAGCCCCAGCATTTT,CASSQEIGQPQHF
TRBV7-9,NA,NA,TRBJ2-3,TGTGCCAGCAGTAAACGGTCCCTAAGGGCAAGTGGCCTATATACGCAGTATTTT,CASSKRSLRASGLYTQYF
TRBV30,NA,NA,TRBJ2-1,TGTGCCTGGAGTCGTACCGCCGGAGGCTATGAGCAGTTCTTC,CAWSRTAGGYEQFF
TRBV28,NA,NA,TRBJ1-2,TGTGCCAGCAGTTTACCCATGGGCAAAGGCTACACCTTC,CASSLPMGKGYTF
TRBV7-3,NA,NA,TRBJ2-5,TGTGCCAGCAGCTCCCTAGGGGGAGAAGAGACCCAGTACTTC,CASSSLGGEETQYF
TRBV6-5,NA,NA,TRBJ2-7,TGTGCCAGCACCTGGGGTTACGAGCAGTACTTC,CASTWGYEQYF
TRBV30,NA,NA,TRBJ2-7,TGTGCCTGGGCCTCCCTCCTGGGACGGAAATCCTACGAGCAGTACTTC,CAWASLLGRKSYEQYF
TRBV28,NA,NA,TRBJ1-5,TGTGCCAGCAGTCCATTCAGGGGCGGTCAGCCCCAGCATTTT,CASSPFRGGQPQHF
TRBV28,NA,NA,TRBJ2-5,TGTGCCAGCAGTCTATATACCACCCAAGAGACCCAGTACTTC,CASSLYTTQETQYF
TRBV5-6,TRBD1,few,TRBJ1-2,TGTGCCAGCAGCACGGGACAGGGGACCTATGGCTACACCTTC,CASSTGQGTYGYTF
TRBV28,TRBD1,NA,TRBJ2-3,TGTGCCAGCATTCGCCGGGACAGCGATACGCAGTATTTT,CASIRRDSDTQYF
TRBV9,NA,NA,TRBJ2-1,TGTGCCAGCAGCGTAGGTTGGACAGACAATGAGCAGTTCTTC,CASSVGWTDNEQFF
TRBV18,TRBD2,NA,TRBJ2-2,TGTGCCAGCTCACCCGGGGGGAGCACCGGGGAGCTGTTTTTT,CASSPGGSTGELFF
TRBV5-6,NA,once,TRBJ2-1,TGTGCCAGCAGCTTGGAGTGGGACGGGAGCAATGAGCAGTTCTTC,CASSLEWDGSNEQFF
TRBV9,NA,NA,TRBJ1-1,TGTGCCAGCAGCGTAGTTGGAGGGGCGAACACTGAAGCTTTCTTT,CASSVVGGANTEAFF
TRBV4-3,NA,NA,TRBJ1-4,TGCGCCAGCAGCCGCCTTAAATCCAATGGCGATGAAAAACTGTTTTTT,CASSRLKSNGDEKLFF
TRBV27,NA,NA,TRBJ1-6,TGTGCCAGCAGTTTATGGAGGGATTCACCCCTCCACTTT,CASSLWRDSPLHF
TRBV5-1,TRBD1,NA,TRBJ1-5,TGCGCCAGCAGCATTGGACAGGGTGGGTCTAGCAATCAGCCCCAGCATTTT,CASSIGQGGSSNQPQHF
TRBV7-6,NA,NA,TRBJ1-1,TGTGCCAGCATCACGGAGACTGAAGCTTTCTTT,CASITETEAFF
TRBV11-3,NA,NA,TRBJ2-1,TGTGCCAGCAGCTTTCCGTTGCTAGCTCGAGACAATGAGCAGTTCTTC,CASSFPLLARDNEQFF
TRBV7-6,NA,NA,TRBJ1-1,TGTGCCAGCAGCCGGGTCGAGTTAAGTACAAACACTGAAGCTTTCTTT,CASSRVELSTNTEAFF
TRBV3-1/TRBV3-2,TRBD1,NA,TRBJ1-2,TGTGCCAGCAGTTACAGGGGCGACTATGGCTACACCTTC,CASSYRGDYGYTF
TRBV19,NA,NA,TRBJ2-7,TGTGCCAGCCGGGACATTGCCTCCTACGAGCAGTACTTC,CASRDIASYEQYF
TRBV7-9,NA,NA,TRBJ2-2,TGTGCCAGCAGCTTAGCGGGGGGCAACACCGGGGAGCTGTTTTTT,CASSLAGGNTGELFF
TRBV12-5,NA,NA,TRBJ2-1,TGTGCTAGTGGTTTGGTACCCGCGGTAGAGCAGTTCTTC,CASGLVPAVEQFF
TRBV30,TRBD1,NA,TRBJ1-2,TGTGCCTGGAGCCCAACCCGACAGGGGGGCTATGGCTACACCTTC,CAWSPTRQGGYGYTF
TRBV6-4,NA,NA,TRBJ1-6,TGTGCCAGCAGCAAAGGGATTGCGGGGTCCTATAATTCACCCCTCCACTTT,CASSKGIAGSYNSPLHF